This T cell receptor (beta chain) comes out of a study of identifying expanded T cells in peripheral blood. During the collection period, no donor immune events like infections were recorded. The CDR3 runs to 15 residues. The V end lost 2 bases, the J end lost 0 bases, and 8 bases lay between the germline ends. Measured with immunoSEQ multiplex PCR; TCRdb has only the in-frame clones, and not every one. The table has approximately 90,000 clones, about 90% seen once; the top ten hold approximately 4%. Study results and caveats: Differentially abundant clones: roughly 1.2 between replicates, 16.4 at approximately two weeks, 19 to 20 at four.

Of note for this clone: Its antigen is as yet unknown.

Sequencing was performed on blood. This receptor was taken from a person aged 18 to 75 in good health. The gene calls are TRBV23-1 and TRBJ2-1; D remains unclear. TRBV23-1 has ORF status, its function being uncertain. In nucleotides, the CDR3 is TGCGCCAGCAGTCAAGTCAAAAGCTCCTACAATGAGCAGTTCTTC. This codes for CASSQVKSSYNEQFF.